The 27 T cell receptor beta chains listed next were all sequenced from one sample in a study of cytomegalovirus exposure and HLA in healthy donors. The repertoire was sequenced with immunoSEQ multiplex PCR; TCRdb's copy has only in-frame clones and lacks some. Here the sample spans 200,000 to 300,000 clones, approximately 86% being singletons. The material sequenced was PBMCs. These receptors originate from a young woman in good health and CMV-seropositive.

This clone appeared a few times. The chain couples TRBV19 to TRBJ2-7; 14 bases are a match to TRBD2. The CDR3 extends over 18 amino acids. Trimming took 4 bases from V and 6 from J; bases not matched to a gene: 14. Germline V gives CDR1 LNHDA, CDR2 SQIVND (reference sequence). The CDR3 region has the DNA TGTGCCAGTAGTAAAGAACCGCCCGGGACTAGCGGGAGAAGCGAGCAGTACTTC. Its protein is CASSKEPPGTSGRSEQYF.

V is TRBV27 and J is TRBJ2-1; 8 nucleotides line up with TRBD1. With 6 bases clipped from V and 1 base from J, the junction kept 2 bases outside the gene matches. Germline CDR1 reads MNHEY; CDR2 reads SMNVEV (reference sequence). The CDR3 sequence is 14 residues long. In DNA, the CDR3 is TGTGCCAGCAGCCGACAGGGGTCCTACAATGAGCAGTTCTTC. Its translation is CASSRQGSYNEQFF.

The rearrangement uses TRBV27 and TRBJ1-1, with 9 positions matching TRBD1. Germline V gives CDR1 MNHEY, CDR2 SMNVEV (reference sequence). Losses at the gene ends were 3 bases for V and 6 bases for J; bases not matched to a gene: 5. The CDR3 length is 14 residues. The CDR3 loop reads CASSLGQGTAEAFF. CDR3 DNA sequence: TGTGCCAGCAGTTTGGGACAGGGAACGGCTGAAGCTTTCTTT.

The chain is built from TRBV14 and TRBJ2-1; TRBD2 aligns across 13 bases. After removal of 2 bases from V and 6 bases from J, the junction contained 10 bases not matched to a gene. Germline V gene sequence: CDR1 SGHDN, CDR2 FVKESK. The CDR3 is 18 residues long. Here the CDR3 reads CASSQQTSGRALFNEQFF. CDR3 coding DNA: TGTGCCAGCAGCCAACAAACTAGCGGGAGGGCCCTCTTCAATGAGCAGTTCTTC.

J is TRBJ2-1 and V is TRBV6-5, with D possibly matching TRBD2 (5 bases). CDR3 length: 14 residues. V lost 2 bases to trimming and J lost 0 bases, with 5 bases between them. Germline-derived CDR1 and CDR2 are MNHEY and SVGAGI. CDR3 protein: CASSYRDSYNEQFF. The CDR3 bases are TGTGCCAGCAGTTACCGGGACTCCTACAATGAGCAGTTCTTC.

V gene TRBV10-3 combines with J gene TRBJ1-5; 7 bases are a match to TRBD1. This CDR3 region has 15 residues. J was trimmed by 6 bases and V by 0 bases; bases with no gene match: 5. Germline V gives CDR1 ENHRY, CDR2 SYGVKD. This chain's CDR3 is CAISESLGDSQPQHF. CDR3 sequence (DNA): TGTGCCATCAGTGAGTCGTTAGGGGACAGTCAGCCCCAGCATTTT.

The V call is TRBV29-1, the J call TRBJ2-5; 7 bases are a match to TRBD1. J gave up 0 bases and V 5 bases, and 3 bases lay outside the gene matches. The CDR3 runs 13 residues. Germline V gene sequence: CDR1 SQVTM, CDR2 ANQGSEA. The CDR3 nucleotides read TGCAGCGTTCTCGGACAGGACCAAGAGACCCAGTACTTC. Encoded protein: CSVLGQDQETQYF.

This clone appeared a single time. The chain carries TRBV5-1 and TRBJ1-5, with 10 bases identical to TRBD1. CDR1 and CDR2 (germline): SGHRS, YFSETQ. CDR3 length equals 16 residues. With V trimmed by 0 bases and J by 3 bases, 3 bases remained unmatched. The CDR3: CASSLGTGGNNQPQHF. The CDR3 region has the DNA TGCGCCAGCAGCTTGGGGACAGGGGGGAACAATCAGCCCCAGCATTTT.

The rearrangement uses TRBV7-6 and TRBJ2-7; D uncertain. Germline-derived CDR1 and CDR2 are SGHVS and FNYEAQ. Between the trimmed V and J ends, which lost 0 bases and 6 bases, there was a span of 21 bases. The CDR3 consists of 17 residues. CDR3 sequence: CASSLAVPQTGISEQYF. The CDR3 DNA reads TGTGCCAGCAGCTTAGCGGTCCCCCAGACTGGCATCTCCGAGCAGTACTTC. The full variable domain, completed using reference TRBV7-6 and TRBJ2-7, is GAGVSQSPRYKVTKRGQDVALRCDPISGHVSLYWYRQALGQGPEFLTYFNYEAQQDKSGLPNDRFSAERPEGSISTLTIQRTEQRDSAMYRCASSLAVPQTGISEQYFGPGTRLTVT.

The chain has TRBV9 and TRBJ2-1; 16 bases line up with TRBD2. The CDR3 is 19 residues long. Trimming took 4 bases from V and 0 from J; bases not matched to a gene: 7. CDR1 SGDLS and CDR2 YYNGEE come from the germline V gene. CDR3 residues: CASSTGGLAGGSSYNEQFF. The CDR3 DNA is TGTGCCAGCAGCACTGGGGGACTAGCGGGAGGGAGCTCCTACAATGAGCAGTTCTTC.

CDR3 DNA sequence: TGTGCCAGCAGCTTACAGGGGGCAAATGAAAAACTGTTTTTT. Translated, it gives CASSLQGANEKLFF. The chain carries TRBV11-3 and TRBJ1-4, with TRBD1 matching over 8 bases. Unmatched junction bases numbered 1, after V lost 2 bases and J lost 5 bases. Per the germline V gene, CDR1 is SGHNT and CDR2 is YENEEA. The CDR3 is 14 amino acids.

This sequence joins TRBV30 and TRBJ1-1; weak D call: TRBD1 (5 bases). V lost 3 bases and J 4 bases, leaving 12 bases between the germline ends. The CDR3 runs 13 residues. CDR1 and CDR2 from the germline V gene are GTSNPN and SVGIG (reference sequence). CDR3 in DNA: TGTGCCTGGAGCGCTGGGGGGGGCACTGAAGCTTTCTTT. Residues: CAWSAGGGTEAFF.

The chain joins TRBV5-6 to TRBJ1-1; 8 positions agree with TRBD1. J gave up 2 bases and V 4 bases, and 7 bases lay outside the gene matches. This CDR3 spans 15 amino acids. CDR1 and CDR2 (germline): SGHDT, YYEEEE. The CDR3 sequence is CASSQPGQVNTEAFF. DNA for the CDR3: TGTGCCAGCAGCCAACCGGGACAGGTTAACACTGAAGCTTTCTTT.

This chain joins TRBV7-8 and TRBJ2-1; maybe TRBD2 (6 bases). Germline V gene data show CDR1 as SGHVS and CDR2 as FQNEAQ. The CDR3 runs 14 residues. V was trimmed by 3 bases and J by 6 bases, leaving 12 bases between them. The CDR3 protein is CASSFGGSANEQFF. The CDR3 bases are TGTGCCAGCAGCTTCGGGGGTAGCGCCAATGAGCAGTTCTTC. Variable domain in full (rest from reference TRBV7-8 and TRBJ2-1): GAGVSQSPRYKVAKRGQDVALRCDPISGHVSLFWYQQALGQGPEFLTYFQNEAQLDKSGLPSDRFFAERPEGSVSTLKIQRTQQEDSAVYLCASSFGGSANEQFFGPGTRLTVL.

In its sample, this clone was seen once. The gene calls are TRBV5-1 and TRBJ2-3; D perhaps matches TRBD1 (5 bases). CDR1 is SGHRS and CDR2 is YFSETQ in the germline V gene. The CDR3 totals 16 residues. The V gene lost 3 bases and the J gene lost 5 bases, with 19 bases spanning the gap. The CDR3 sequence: CASSSNGHGFEDTQYF. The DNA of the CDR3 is TGCGCCAGCAGCTCGAACGGACACGGCTTTGAAGATACGCAGTATTTT.

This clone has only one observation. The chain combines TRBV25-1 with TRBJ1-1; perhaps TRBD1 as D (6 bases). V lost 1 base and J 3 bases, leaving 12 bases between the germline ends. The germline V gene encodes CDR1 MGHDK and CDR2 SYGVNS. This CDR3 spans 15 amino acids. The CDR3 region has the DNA TGTGCCAGCAGTGAATTCGGGGGGCGCGACACTGAAGCTTTCTTT. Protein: CASSEFGGRDTEAFF. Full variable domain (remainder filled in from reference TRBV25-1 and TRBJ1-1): EADIYQTPRYLVIGTGKKITLECSQTMGHDKMYWYQQDPGMELHLIHYSYGVNSTEKGDLSSESTVSRIRTEHFPLTLESARPSHTSQYLCASSEFGGRDTEAFFGQGTRLTVV.

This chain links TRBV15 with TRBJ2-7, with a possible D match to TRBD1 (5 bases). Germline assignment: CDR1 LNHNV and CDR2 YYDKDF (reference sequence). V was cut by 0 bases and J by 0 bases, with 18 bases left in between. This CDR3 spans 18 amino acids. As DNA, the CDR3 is TGTGCCACCAGCAGAGAGCATCTTAGGACACCCCTCTCCTACGAGCAGTACTTC. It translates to CATSREHLRTPLSYEQYF.

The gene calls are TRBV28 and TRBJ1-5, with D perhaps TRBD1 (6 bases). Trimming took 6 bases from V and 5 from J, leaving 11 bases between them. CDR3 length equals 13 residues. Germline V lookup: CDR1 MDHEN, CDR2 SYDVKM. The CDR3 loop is CASSQGWDQPQHF. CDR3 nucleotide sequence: TGTGCCAGCAGCCAGGGGTGGGATCAGCCCCAGCATTTT.

The CDR3 reads CASSPSGQALNYGYTF. The CDR3 DNA sequence: TGTGCCAGCTCACCTTCGGGACAGGCCCTTAACTATGGCTACACCTTC. This chain connects TRBV18 to TRBJ1-2; 8 bases align to TRBD1. V shed 3 bases and J 1 base; nucleotides not matched to a gene: 7. Germline V lookup: CDR1 KGHSH, CDR2 LQKENI. This CDR3 has 16 residues.

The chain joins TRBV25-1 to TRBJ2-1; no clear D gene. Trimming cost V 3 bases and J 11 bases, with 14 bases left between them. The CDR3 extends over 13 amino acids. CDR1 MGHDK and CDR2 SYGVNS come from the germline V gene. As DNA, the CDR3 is TGTGCCAGCAGTGAGCTTAGTAGCCCCAAGCAGTTCTTC. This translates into CASSELSSPKQFF.

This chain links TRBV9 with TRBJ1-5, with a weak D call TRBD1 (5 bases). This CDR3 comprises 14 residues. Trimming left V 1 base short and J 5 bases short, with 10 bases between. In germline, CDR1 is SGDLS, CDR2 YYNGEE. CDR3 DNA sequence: TGTGCCAGCAGCGTACATGGAGGGGATCAGCCCCAGCATTTT. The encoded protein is CASSVHGGDQPQHF.

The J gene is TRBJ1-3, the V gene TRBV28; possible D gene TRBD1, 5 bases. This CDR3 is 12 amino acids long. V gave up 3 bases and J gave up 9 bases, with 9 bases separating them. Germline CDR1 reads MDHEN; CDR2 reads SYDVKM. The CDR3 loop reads CASSFRGGTIYF. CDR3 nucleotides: TGTGCCAGCAGTTTCCGGGGGGGCACCATATATTTT.

The CDR3 loop is CASSPEQGIHEQYF. Here the CDR3 DNA reads TGTGCCAGCAGCCCCGAACAGGGAATCCACGAGCAGTACTTC. The chain couples TRBV7-8 to TRBJ2-7, with a weak D call TRBD1 (6 bases). V was shortened by 5 bases and J by 5 bases, with 16 bases between the two germline ends. Germline V gene lookup returns CDR1 SGHVS and CDR2 FQNEAQ. The CDR3 consists of 14 residues.

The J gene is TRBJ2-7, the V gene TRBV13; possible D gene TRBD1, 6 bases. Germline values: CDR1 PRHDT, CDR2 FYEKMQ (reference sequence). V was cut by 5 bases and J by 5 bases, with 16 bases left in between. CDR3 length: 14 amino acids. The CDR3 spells CASSRITGINEQYF. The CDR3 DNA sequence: TGTGCCAGCAGCCGCATTACAGGGATTAACGAGCAGTACTTC. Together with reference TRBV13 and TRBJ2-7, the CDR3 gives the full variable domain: AAGVIQSPRHLIKEKRETATLKCYPIPRHDTVYWYQQGPGQDPQFLISFYEKMQSDKGSIPDRFSAQQFSDYHSELNMSSLELGDSALYFCASSRITGINEQYFGPGTRLTVT.

CDR3 nucleotide sequence: TGTGCCATCAGTGAGTCCCCAACAGGGGGCTATGGCTACACCTTC. Its protein product is CAISESPTGGYGYTF. The chain employs TRBV10-3 and TRBJ1-2; 8 bases fit TRBD1. This CDR3 is 15 amino acids long. V lost 0 bases, J lost 4 bases, and 4 bases stayed unmatched. In germline, CDR1 is ENHRY, CDR2 SYGVKD.

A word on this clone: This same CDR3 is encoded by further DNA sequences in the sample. The CDR3 loop reads CASKRGNYGYTF. In nucleotides, the CDR3 is TGTGCCAGTAAACGGGGTAACTATGGCTACACCTTC. J is TRBJ1-2 and V is TRBV19; D gene unclear. Germline-derived CDR1 and CDR2 are LNHDA and SQIVND (reference sequence). Trimming took 7 bases from V and 1 from J, leaving 7 bases between them. The CDR3 totals 12 residues.

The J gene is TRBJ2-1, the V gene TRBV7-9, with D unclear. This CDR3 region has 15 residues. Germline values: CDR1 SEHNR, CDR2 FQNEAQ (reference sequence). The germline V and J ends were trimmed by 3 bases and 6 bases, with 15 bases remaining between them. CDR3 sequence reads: CASSLVTGVVNEQFF. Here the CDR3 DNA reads TGTGCCAGCAGCTTGGTTACCGGAGTCGTCAATGAGCAGTTCTTC.